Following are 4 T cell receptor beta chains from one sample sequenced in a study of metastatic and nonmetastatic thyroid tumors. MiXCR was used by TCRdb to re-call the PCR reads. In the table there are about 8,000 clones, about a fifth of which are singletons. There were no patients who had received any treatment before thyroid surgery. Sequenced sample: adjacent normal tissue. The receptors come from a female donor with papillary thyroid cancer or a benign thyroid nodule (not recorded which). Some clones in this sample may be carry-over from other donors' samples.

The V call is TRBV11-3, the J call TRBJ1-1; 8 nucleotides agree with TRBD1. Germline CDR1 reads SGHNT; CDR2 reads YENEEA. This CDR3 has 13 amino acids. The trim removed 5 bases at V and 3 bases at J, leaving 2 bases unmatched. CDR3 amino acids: CASSAQGDTEAFF. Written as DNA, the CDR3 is TGTGCCAGCAGCGCACAGGGGGACACTGAAGCTTTCTTT. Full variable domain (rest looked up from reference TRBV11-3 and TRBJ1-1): EAGVVQSPRYKIIEKKQPVAFWCNPISGHNTLYWYLQNLGQGPELLIRYENEEAVDDSQLPKDRFSAERLKGVDSTLKIQPAELGDSAVYLCASSAQGDTEAFFGQGTRLTVV.

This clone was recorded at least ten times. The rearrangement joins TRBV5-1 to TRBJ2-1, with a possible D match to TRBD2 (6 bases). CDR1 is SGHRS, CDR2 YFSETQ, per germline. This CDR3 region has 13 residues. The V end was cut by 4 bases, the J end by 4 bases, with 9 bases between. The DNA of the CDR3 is TGCGCCAGCAGCGTCGGGACTTACAATGAGCAGTTCTTC. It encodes CASSVGTYNEQFF. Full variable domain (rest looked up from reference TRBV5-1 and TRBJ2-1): KAGVTQTPRYLIKTRGQQVTLSCSPISGHRSVSWYQQTPGQGLQFLFEYFSETQRNKGNFPGRFSGRQFSNSRSEMNVSTLELGDSALYLCASSVGTYNEQFFGPGTRLTVL.

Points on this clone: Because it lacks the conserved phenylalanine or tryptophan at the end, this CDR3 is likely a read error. The CDR3 spells CASGPGLLGSIGGGYTL. For the CDR3, the DNA is TGTGCCAGCGGCCCCGGGTTACTGGGAAGTATAGGGGGTGGCTACACCCTC. The V and J genes are TRBV11-2 and TRBJ1-2; D might be TRBD1 (6 bases). In germline, CDR1 is SGHAT, CDR2 FQNNGV. This CDR3 has 17 amino acids. V lost 8 bases and J lost 7, with 29 bases in between.

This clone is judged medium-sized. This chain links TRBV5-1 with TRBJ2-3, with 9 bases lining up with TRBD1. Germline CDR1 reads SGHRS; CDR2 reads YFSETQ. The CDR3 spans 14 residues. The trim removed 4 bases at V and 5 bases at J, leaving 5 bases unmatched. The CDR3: CASSGQGWVDTQYF. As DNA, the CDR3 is TGCGCCAGCAGCGGACAGGGGTGGGTAGATACGCAGTATTTT.